The 18 T cell receptor beta chains reported below all come from one sample, sequenced in a study of cytomegalovirus exposure and HLA in healthy donors. In the PCR, 60 Vbeta and 13 Jbeta primers were used. Clones were sequenced by immunoSEQ multiplex PCR, and TCRdb holds only the in-frame ones, with some missing. The data hold about 160,000 clones, with nearly 80% observed a single time. Input material: PBMCs. These receptor sequences come from a man aged 18-30 years in good health and CMV-seropositive.

This chain uses TRBV7-2 with TRBJ1-1; D is undetermined. The V end was cut by 7 bases, the J end by 8 bases, with 14 bases between. CDR3 length: 12 residues. From germline, CDR1 is SGHTA and CDR2 FQGNSA. Here the CDR3 reads CASTVDWREAFF. The CDR3 bases are TGTGCCAGCACCGTGGATTGGAGGGAAGCTTTCTTT.

The V call is TRBV11-2, the J call TRBJ1-1, with a tentative D call TRBD1 (6 bases). Germline V gives CDR1 SGHAT, CDR2 FQNNGV. The CDR3 consists of 16 residues. V was trimmed by 7 bases and J by 5 bases, leaving 23 bases between them. This CDR3 reads CASIQPQGPGMTEAFF. The DNA of the CDR3 is TGTGCCAGCATCCAACCGCAGGGGCCGGGGATGACTGAAGCTTTCTTT.

The genes are TRBV29-1 and TRBJ1-2; D might be TRBD1 (6 bases). CDR3 size: 11 residues. Between the trimmed V and J ends, which lost 5 bases and 4 bases, there was a span of 8 bases. The germline V gene encodes CDR1 SQVTM and CDR2 ANQGSEA. The CDR3 DNA sequence: TGCAGCGTTATGACAGGCTATGGCTACACCTTC. Protein product: CSVMTGYGYTF.

V is TRBV27 and J is TRBJ2-7; possibly TRBD1 for D (6 bases). The CDR3 totals 16 residues. Germline values: CDR1 MNHEY, CDR2 SMNVEV (reference sequence). The ends were cut back, 5 bases at V and 2 bases at J, with 19 bases in the middle. CDR3 DNA: TGTGCCAGCAGTATTACAGGGATGGGGAGAACCTACGAGCAGTACTTC. Translated: CASSITGMGRTYEQYF.

The rearrangement joins TRBV25-1 to TRBJ2-5; 12 nucleotides match TRBD2. Losses at the gene ends were 5 bases for V and 7 bases for J; bases not matched to a gene: 8. CDR1 and CDR2 (germline): MGHDK, SYGVNS. The CDR3 is made up of 15 amino acids. CDR3 region: CASSPSGGAFRTQYF. CDR3 DNA sequence: TGTGCCAGCAGTCCTAGCGGGGGGGCTTTCCGGACCCAGTACTTC.

The chain uses TRBV13 and TRBJ1-1; D might be TRBD1 (6 bases). Deletions cut 5 bases from V and 5 bases from J, with 18 bases between. Looked up from germline, CDR1 is PRHDT and CDR2 is FYEKMQ (reference sequence). The CDR3 consists of 15 residues. CDR3 DNA sequence: TGTGCCAGCAGCCTCACCGGGACACGGTCTACTGAAGCTTTCTTT. Protein sequence: CASSLTGTRSTEAFF.

DNA of the CDR3: TGTGCCAGCAGCTTAACCCCCGCGGGGTTCGCGGCCTCACCCCTCCACTTT. Translating it yields CASSLTPAGFAASPLHF. This sequence joins TRBV7-3 and TRBJ1-6, with D unresolved. This CDR3 has 17 residues. V lost 0 bases, J lost 10 bases, and 19 bases lay in between. In germline, CDR1 is SGHTA, CDR2 FQGTGA.

The chain combines TRBV12-5 with TRBJ2-7; D may be TRBD1 (6 bases). CDR3 length equals 13 residues. V lost 4 bases to trimming and J lost 3 bases, with 10 bases between them. Germline CDR1 reads LGHNT; CDR2 reads FRNRAP. The CDR3 spells CASGWGLNYEQYF. The DNA for the CDR3 is TGTGCTAGTGGTTGGGGGCTGAACTACGAGCAGTACTTC.

The chain uses TRBV27 and TRBJ1-1, with D unclear. The CDR3 extends over 13 amino acids. V lost 2 bases and J lost 7, with 11 bases in between. Germline CDR1 is MNHEY and CDR2 is SMNVEV (reference sequence). The CDR3 is CASSLAQNVEAFF. CDR3 nucleotide sequence: TGTGCCAGCAGTTTAGCCCAGAATGTTGAAGCTTTCTTT.

There are a few counts of this clone. The V and J genes are TRBV1 and TRBJ2-2; TRBD2 was called by the table and not checked on the DNA. TRBV1 is a pseudogene locus. The CDR3 is 18 amino acids. CDR3 sequence: CTSSRTSGTQRGTGELFF. The CDR3 bases are TGCACCAGCAGCCGGACTAGCGGGACCCAACGGGGGACCGGGGAGCTGTTTTTT.

The chain combines TRBV4-1 with TRBJ1-4; TRBD1 is a possible D gene (6 bases). V gave up 2 bases and J gave up 8 bases, with 15 bases separating them. Germline loops: CDR1 MGHRA, CDR2 YSYEKL. CDR3 length: 15 amino acids. The CDR3 region has the DNA TGCGCCAGCAGCCAAAAGTCCGGGGGGCGCGAAAAACTGTTTTTT. Its protein is CASSQKSGGREKLFF.

This chain links TRBV27 with TRBJ1-1, with no clear D. CDR1 MNHEY and CDR2 SMNVEV come from the germline V gene (reference sequence). Trimming stripped 2 bases from V and 2 bases from J, with 12 bases between. This CDR3 spans 15 amino acids. The CDR3 DNA is TGTGCCAGCAGTTTAGCCCGGGGAGGAAACACTGAAGCTTTCTTT. Its protein product is CASSLARGGNTEAFF.

The V call is TRBV5-4, the J call TRBJ2-5; 10 bases agree with TRBD2. CDR3 size: 15 residues. Trimming cost V 4 bases and J 3 bases; bases outside gene matches: 6. Germline CDR1 SGHNT, CDR2 YYREEE (reference sequence). The CDR3 here is CASSQPGLAKETQYF. The CDR3 DNA is TGTGCCAGCAGCCAACCGGGACTAGCGAAAGAGACCCAGTACTTC. Full variable domain (remainder filled in from reference TRBV5-4 and TRBJ2-5): ETGVTQSPTHLIKTRGQQVTLRCSSQSGHNTVSWYQQALGQGPQFIFQYYREEENGRGNFPPRFSGLQFPNYSSELNVNALELDDSALYLCASSQPGLAKETQYFGPGTRLLVL.

The rearrangement joins TRBV7-9 to TRBJ2-5; weak D call: TRBD2 (5 bases). Per the germline V gene, CDR1 is SEHNR and CDR2 is FQNEAQ (reference sequence). CDR3 length: 17 residues. V was pared by 3 bases and J by 0 bases, with 17 bases between. The CDR3 DNA follows: TGTGCCAGCAGCTTCGTCGGCGGGTCTTTGTACCAAGAGACCCAGTACTTC. This sequence encodes CASSFVGGSLYQETQYF.

This clone was found a few times. The chain recombines TRBV7-7 with TRBJ1-5; D remains ambiguous. The CDR3 covers 16 residues. Looked up from germline, CDR1 is SSHAT and CDR2 is FNYEAQ (reference sequence). The ends were cut back, 4 bases at V and 5 bases at J, with 18 bases in the middle. The CDR3 sequence: CASSSRRRSFYQPQHF. The CDR3 DNA is TGTGCCAGCAGCTCCCGACGAAGGAGCTTCTATCAGCCCCAGCATTTT.

This chain connects TRBV25-1 to TRBJ1-2, with D hard to call. This CDR3 is 15 amino acids long. Trimming stripped 1 base from V and 2 bases from J, with 11 bases between. Germline V gives CDR1 MGHDK, CDR2 SYGVNS. The CDR3 nucleotides are TGTGCCAGCAGTGAATGGGTTGGAGAGAACTATGGCTACACCTTC. Translated, it gives CASSEWVGENYGYTF.

This chain connects TRBV5-1 to TRBJ2-7, with TRBD2 matching over 11 bases. This CDR3 has 15 residues. Trimming at V came to 4 bases and at J to 2 bases, leaving 5 bases not matched to a gene. Germline loops: CDR1 SGHRS, CDR2 YFSETQ. The CDR3 sequence is CASSGGTSGAYEQYF. The CDR3 coding sequence is TGCGCCAGCAGCGGAGGGACTAGCGGAGCCTACGAGCAGTACTTC.

The chain's CDR3 is CASSPQGQNQPQHF. CDR3 sequence (DNA): TGTGCCAGCAGTCCCCAGGGACAGAATCAGCCCCAGCATTTT. The gene calls are TRBV27 and TRBJ1-5; TRBD1 matches 7 bases. CDR1 and CDR2 (germline): MNHEY, SMNVEV (reference sequence). The CDR3 is 14 amino acids. The J segment lost 4 bases and the V segment lost 5 bases, leaving 5 bases of the junction unmatched.